This is a list of T cell receptor beta chains from one sample in a study of regulatory T cells in long-lasting Graves disease. TCRdb processed the multiplex PCR reads anew with MiXCR; each CDR3 protein has one entry. Here the sample spans fewer than 550,000 distinct CDR3 sequences, roughly 21% being singletons. This sample comprised peripheral blood mononuclear cells (PBMCs), obtained when the disease was refractory, from a patient treated with antithyroid drugs. All receptors derive from a female donor with Graves disease. CDR3s include the opening cysteine and the closing phenylalanine or tryptophan. D genes are given only for firm matches. The listing skips clone size in some rows; elsewhere it reads once, few, many or a size class.

j_call,v_call,clone_size,d_call,cdr3_length,cdr3_nt,cdr3_aa
TRBJ2-2,TRBV11-2,many,-,16,TGTGCCAGCAGCTTAGAGGGGCTCCCGAACACCGGGGAGCTGTTTTTT,CASSLEGLPNTGELFF
TRBJ1-5,TRBV25-1,many,-,18,TGTGCCAGCAGTCCCGGCAGGGATCCCGCAATGAGGACTCAGCCCCAGCATTTT,CASSPGRDPAMRTQPQHF
TRBJ1-2,TRBV27,many,-,16,TGTGCCAGCAGTTCAAAAACAACAGGGAGGGACTATGGCTACACCTTC,CASSSKTTGRDYGYTF
TRBJ2-5,TRBV6-2/TRBV6-3,many,TRBD1,12,TGTGCCAGCAGCTCCTACAGGGGAACCCAGTACTTC,CASSSYRGTQYF
TRBJ1-1,TRBV7-9,few,-,14,TGTGCCAGCAGCCTCGCTTCCTCGGGGGCTGAAGCTTTCTTT,CASSLASSGAEAFF
TRBJ1-1,TRBV5-1,many,-,14,TGCGCCAGCAGCTCTGAACTCATGAACACTGAAGCTTTCTTT,CASSSELMNTEAFF
TRBJ1-2,TRBV7-3,-,TRBD1,16,TGTGCCAGCAGCTTAGGGGGGACAGGGGCCGATGGGGGCTACACCTTC,CASSLGGTGADGGYTF
TRBJ2-5,TRBV6-1,-,-,14,TGTGCCAGCAGTGAGGGGACCCGGAGGGAGACCCAGTACTTC,CASSEGTRRETQYF
TRBJ2-3,TRBV5-1,once,TRBD2,15,TGCGCCAGCAGTTCTAGCGGAGCTAGCACAGATACGCAGTATTTT,CASSSSGASTDTQYF
TRBJ1-4,TRBV2,many,-,16,TGTGCCAGCAGATCGGAAGTGCGGGGGCAGAGTGAAAAACTGTTTTTT,CASRSEVRGQSEKLFF
TRBJ1-1,TRBV3-1,many,-,14,TGTGCCAGCAGCCAAGGCGTTTGGTACACTGAAGCTTTCTTT,CASSQGVWYTEAFF
TRBJ2-2,TRBV18,-,TRBD1,16,TGTGCCAGCTCACCACCGGGGACAGGGGTAACCGGGGAGCTGTTTTTT,CASSPPGTGVTGELFF
TRBJ1-3,TRBV29-1,few,TRBD1,14,TGCAGCGTTGAAGAGGCGGGACAGGGAAACACCATATATTTT,CSVEEAGQGNTIYF
TRBJ2-5,TRBV7-2,few,TRBD2,15,TGTGCCAGCAACGTGACTAGCGGGAGAGGAGAGACCCAGTACTTC,CASNVTSGRGETQYF
TRBJ2-7,TRBV12-3/TRBV12-4,many,TRBD2,15,TGTGCCAGCAGTCCAACTAGCGGCAACTCCTACGAGCAGTACTTC,CASSPTSGNSYEQYF
TRBJ2-7,TRBV27,-,-,15,TGTGCCAGCAACTACCACCGGGACACAATCTACGAGCAGTACTTC,CASNYHRDTIYEQYF
TRBJ2-7,TRBV20-1,few,TRBD1,13,TGCAGTGCTTTGGACAGGGGGCGCAGGGAGCAGTACTTC,CSALDRGRREQYF
TRBJ1-1,TRBV19,-,-,14,TGTGCCAGTAGGGGGGAGCCATGGAACACTGAAGCTTTCTTT,CASRGEPWNTEAFF
TRBJ1-2,TRBV6-1,few,-,14,TGTGCCAGCAGTCATCTACAGGAAAACTATGGCTACACCTTC,CASSHLQENYGYTF
TRBJ1-1,TRBV29-1,many,-,11,TGCAGCGTTGGGATGCGCACTGAAGCTTTCTTT,CSVGMRTEAFF
TRBJ1-2,TRBV19,few,-,13,TGTGCCAGTAGTCCCAGGGACCTCTATGGCTACACCTTC,CASSPRDLYGYTF
TRBJ1-5,TRBV12-3/TRBV12-4,many,-,14,TGTGCCAGCAGTTTACCAGATAGCAATCAGCCCCAGCATTTT,CASSLPDSNQPQHF
TRBJ1-4,TRBV20-1,-,-,19,TGCAGTGCCGACGTTGAACCCCTCCCTCGGGGAGCAACTAATGAAAAACTGTTTTTT,CSADVEPLPRGATNEKLFF
TRBJ1-6,TRBV7-9,few,TRBD1,14,TGTGCCAGCAGTTCAGGGACAGGGCCTTCACCCCTCCACTTT,CASSSGTGPSPLHF
TRBJ1-2,TRBV11-3,-,-,16,TGTGCCAGCAGCTTAGTAGGGACGGATTCTAACTATGGCTACACCTTC,CASSLVGTDSNYGYTF
TRBJ1-6,TRBV5-1,-,-,14,TGCGCCAGCAGGGCGGGGAACTATAATTCACCCCTCCACTTT,CASRAGNYNSPLHF
TRBJ2-7,TRBV7-2,few,-,13,TGTGCCAGCAGCTTGGCTAGGGAGTACGAGCAGTACTTC,CASSLAREYEQYF
TRBJ1-4,TRBV27,few,TRBD1,14,TGTGCCAGCAGTTTTGGAGGGGGCTCTTGGAAACTGTTTTTT,CASSFGGGSWKLFF
TRBJ1-5,TRBV7-8,-,-,16,TGTGCCAGCAGCTTAGAAGTGGGGTATAGCAATCAGCCCCAGCATTTT,CASSLEVGYSNQPQHF
TRBJ2-6,TRBV19,few,-,14,TGTGCCAGTAGCGGGGGCGCTGGGGCCAACGTCCTGACTTTC,CASSGGAGANVLTF
TRBJ1-5,TRBV20-1,few,-,16,TGCAGTGCTATCCTTTTGGGGGTCGGGGGCAATCAGCCCCAGCATTTT,CSAILLGVGGNQPQHF
TRBJ1-6,TRBV2,-,-,13,TGTGCCAGCAGTGATGGGGGCTCCCGACCCCTCCACTTT,CASSDGGSRPLHF
TRBJ1-2,TRBV5-1,-,-,14,TGCGCCAGCAGCTTGGTGGGGGCCAGCTATGGCTACACCTTC,CASSLVGASYGYTF
TRBJ2-7,TRBV15,few,-,15,TGTGCCACCAGTAGAGATTCGGGACAAAACCACGAGCAGTACTTC,CATSRDSGQNHEQYF